This T cell receptor (beta chain) came from a study of response to subunit inactivated influenza vaccine. Whole-study findings and limits: That few new T cells are recruited by each seasonal influenza vaccination was the authors' suggestion.

This clonotype occurred a few times. Its target is not known. TCRdb ran MiXCR on the RT-PCR reads and lists one entry per CDR3 protein. The table has around 760,000 distinct CDR3 sequences, about 15% seen once; the top ten hold 6.5% to 8.5%. This CDR3 has 13 amino acids. Germline values: CDR1 MNHEY, CDR2 SMNVEV (reference sequence). The germline V and J ends were trimmed by 5 bases and 16 bases, with 20 bases remaining between them. This receptor was taken from a middle-aged man who received an inactivated influenza vaccine. Sample: PBMCs from blood, taken less than 15 days before vaccination. The rearrangement links TRBV27 to TRBJ1-4; D call uncertain. Here the CDR3 reads CASSADPRLGWFF. Written as DNA, the CDR3 is TGTGCCAGCAGTGCGGATCCCCGGTTGGGGTGGTTTTTT.